Sequencing of this T cell receptor beta chain was carried out in a study of human T cells and chemical hapten exposure (dated by TCRdb to the early 2020s). Context from the whole study: For sensitization, 2% DPC in acetone was applied to a roughly 2 cm by roughly 2 cm area of upper inner arm skin. Weekly therapeutic DPC doses were additionally applied to the scalp of patients throughout the roughly 23-week study period. Patch tests used Finn chambers with 0.01% DPC on the upper back, scored after 6 days by International Contact Dermatitis Research Group standards. Alopecia areata with under or over 50% scalp involvement, alopecia totalis and alopecia universalis were represented in the patient cohort, which was mostly female. Libraries were combined into a pool for sequencing, and differences in TCR yield between samples came mainly from small differences in library volumes within the pool. The study tracked peripheral blood TCR repertoire changes in vivo during primary and secondary sensitization to the hapten diphenylcyclopropenone (DPC) in alopecia patients. Blood samples were taken from patients before sensitization (week 0) and at 2, 6 and about 24 weeks after DPC sensitization. About 29 alopecia patients gave blood for TCR sequencing at one to four time points (pre-sensitization, 2, 6 and 24 weeks). The investigation overall reported the following: A positive correlation was found between the number of PT1 expanded TCRs and patch test score, with significance reached at thresholds 8, 16 and 32 but not 4. DPC sensitization did not change how many TCRs were above 1 in 1000 frequency, and no evidence was found of alterations in global repertoire structure. Expanded TCRs formed significantly more large CDR3 similarity clusters than pre-sensitization or healthy control sets, consistent with antigen-driven responses. Repeated subsampling changed both the strength of the expansion versus patch-test correlation and the threshold at which that correlation became significant. Alopecia, a presumed autoimmune disease, was present in all patients, so the immune response of the patients might differ from that of healthy individuals.

The germline V gene (reference sequence) gives CDR1 as LNHDA and CDR2 as SQIVND. The V end gives up 9 bases and the J end 5 bases, leaving 15 bases in the junction not matched to a gene. Reading from cysteine to phenylalanine, the CDR3 counts 16 amino acids. CDR3 DNA only is kept here, 48 bases in frame from base 1. Libraries were prepared through RACE. The reads were generated on a NextSeq 500. During library preparation, unique molecular identifiers were attached to individual cDNA molecules so that TCRs could be counted quantitatively and reproducibly. From each blood RNA sample, both TCR alpha and TCR beta chains were sequenced. The paper's processing steps were these. The median number of TCRs per sample was over 85,000, ranging from roughly 23,224 to 690,600. The Decombinator software suite was used to annotate the V, J and CDR3 of the TCR reads. For the PS versus PT1 abundance plots, all samples were subsampled to the same number of TCRs (28,000). TCRs were defined as expanded if absent before sensitization and observed at least eight times at the 2-week time point. TCRdb reran the public reads through fastp at Q25 and MiXCR, keeping productive beta chains. All rows with the same CDR3 protein become a single entry with the most common DNA and genes. The V and J calls and clone size come from TCRdb's table, not from the authors' own analysis. The sample contains more than 100,000 distinct CDR3 sequences, about 14% of them found a single time. The ten largest make up approximately 3% of the sample.

The label giving this sample's time point can be read as: pre-sensitization, week 0. The sample's treatment or condition label, decoded: therapeutic diphenylcyclopropenone sensitization with weekly scalp DPC. At each patch-test visit, blood was drawn before the patch test was applied. Eligible patients were aged 18 to 70, diagnosed with alopecia, deemed suitable for DPC therapy, and excluded if pregnant. Unfractionated whole blood was collected in Tempus Blood RNA tubes, and total RNA was extracted from that blood. The table lists this clonotype with many counts. The target of this receptor is not known. Base qualities were left out, and no much larger clone turns up one base away.

The sample consisted of whole blood, taken in connection with sensitization to the hapten diphenylcyclopropenone (DPC). This receptor was taken from a woman aged 18 to 35 with alopecia areata. Some clones in this sample may be carry-over from other donors' samples. The chain links TRBV19 with TRBJ1-5, with TRBD1 identical over 8 junction bases. At the DNA level, the sequence is TGTGCCAGCCTCCACTATGAGTCAGGGGGCCATCAGCCCCAGCATTTT. The resulting protein is CASLHYESGGHQPQHF.